These 27 T cell receptor beta chains originate from one sample sequenced in a study of blood T cells in healthy people across ages. Using a J-beta primer mix together with a sample-barcoded 5' primer, a second PCR was run for about 7 to 12 cycles. TCRdb called the 5' RACE reads again in MiXCR, with one record for every CDR3 protein. The sample consists of fewer than 700,000 distinct CDR3 sequences, 47% of them appearing once. Sequencing input: blood. The source of these receptors is a man at least 80 years old in good health.

The CDR3 DNA reads as TGTGCCACCTCTCCAGGGCCAGATACGCAGTATTTT. Protein product: CATSPGPDTQYF. The gene calls are TRBV24-1 and TRBJ2-3; weak D call: TRBD1 (5 bases). Trimming pared 9 bases from V and 4 bases from J, leaving 10 bases between. Germline V gene lookup returns CDR1 KGHDR and CDR2 SFDVKD. The CDR3 has 12 amino acids.

The chain employs TRBV25-1 and TRBJ2-5, with D possibly being TRBD1 (6 bases). CDR3 length: 16 residues. Between the trimmed V and J ends, which lost 5 bases and 11 bases, there was a span of 27 bases. Germline V gene lookup returns CDR1 MGHDK and CDR2 SYGVNS. As DNA, the CDR3 is TGTGCCAGCAGTATCCCCGGGACACCGCGGCTAAATGAGCAGTACTTC. Translated: CASSIPGTPRLNEQYF.

The CDR3 sequence: CASSLHPGVGTGELFF. CDR3 bases: TGTGCCAGCAGTTTACATCCAGGGGTGGGCACCGGGGAGCTGTTTTTT. V gene TRBV12-3 or TRBV12-4 combines with J gene TRBJ2-2, with a tentative D call TRBD1 (6 bases). The CDR3 length is 16 residues. The V end was cut by 2 bases, the J end by 4 bases, with 14 bases between.

This clonotype was seen only a few times. The CDR3 DNA follows: TGCAGCGTTGACCGTGGCACAGATACGCAGTATTTT. It encodes CSVDRGTDTQYF. This rearrangement joins TRBV29-1 to TRBJ2-3; D is ambiguous. Deletions cut 3 bases from V and 1 base from J, with 5 bases between. CDR3 length equals 12 residues. Germline V lookup: CDR1 SQVTM, CDR2 ANQGSEA.

This clonotype turned up a few times. The chain joins TRBV5-1 to TRBJ1-6; perhaps TRBD1 as D (5 bases). CDR1 and CDR2 from the germline V gene are SGHRS and YFSETQ. CDR3 size: 15 residues. Trimming took off 4 bases at V and 8 bases at J, with 16 bases between the two ends. CDR3 residues: CASSLDTRGDSPLHF. Written as DNA, the CDR3 is TGCGCCAGCAGCCTGGACACCCGGGGGGATTCACCCCTCCACTTT.

At least ten counts were recorded for this clonotype. The J gene is TRBJ2-3, the V gene TRBV7-9; 9 nucleotides line up with TRBD1. The germline V gene encodes CDR1 SEHNR and CDR2 FQNEAQ (reference sequence). This CDR3 has 16 amino acids. J lost 1 base, V lost 5 bases, and 7 bases had no gene match. CDR3 sequence reads: CASSRGQGVRTDTQYF. The CDR3 DNA is TGTGCCAGCAGCCGGGGACAGGGAGTACGCACAGATACGCAGTATTTT.

This clonotype was picked up one time. This chain connects TRBV9 to TRBJ2-5, with D possibly TRBD1 on 6 matching bases. The end of the DNA is better explained by TRBJ2-7, so the J call may be wrong. Germline V gene lookup returns CDR1 SGDLS and CDR2 YYNGEE. The CDR3 runs to 15 residues. CDR3 region: CASSPTGLSSYEQYF. The CDR3 DNA reads TGTGCCAGCAGCCCCACAGGGTTAAGCTCCTACGAGCAGTACTTC.

V and J are TRBV20-1 and TRBJ2-7; the match to TRBD2 covers 10 bases. The junction had 4 bases not matched to a gene; V was cut back by 2 bases and J by 3 bases. The CDR3 is 14 amino acids. Germline CDR1 and CDR2: DFQATT and SNEGSKA (reference sequence). In DNA, the CDR3 is TGCAGTGCTAGAATAGCGGGAGGCGGCTACGAGCAGTACTTC. Amino acid sequence: CSARIAGGGYEQYF.

This clonotype was seen a few times. This may be a read error, as it is one base from a much larger clone. This sequence joins TRBV6-5 and TRBJ2-5; 11 bases fit TRBD2. Germline CDR1 MNHEY, CDR2 SVGAGI. The J segment lost 2 bases and the V segment lost 6 bases, leaving 5 bases of the junction unmatched. The CDR3 spans 15 residues. CDR3 nucleotides: TGTGCCAGCAGGACTAGCGGGACCCTTCAAGAGACCCAGTACTTC. It translates to CASRTSGTLQETQYF.

The chain recombines TRBV7-2 with TRBJ1-4; D uncertain. CDR3 length: 16 amino acids. The V end lost 2 bases, the J end lost 0 bases, and 10 bases lay between the germline ends. CDR1 and CDR2 from the germline V gene are SGHTA and FQGNSA. The CDR3 loop is CASSLNSPATNEKLFF. CDR3 in DNA: TGTGCCAGCAGCTTAAACAGTCCTGCAACTAATGAAAAACTGTTTTTT.

CDR3: CASSVGGGDEQFF. DNA of the CDR3: TGTGCCAGCAGCGTAGGAGGGGGCGATGAGCAGTTCTTC. This chain uses TRBV9 with TRBJ2-1; TRBD1 matches at 7 bases. Germline loops: CDR1 SGDLS, CDR2 YYNGEE. V gave up 0 bases and J gave up 8 bases; unmatched junction bases: 2. The CDR3 spans 13 residues.

The chain recombines TRBV7-2 with TRBJ2-3; tentatively, D is TRBD1 (6 bases). Germline CDR1 is SGHTA and CDR2 is FQGNSA. The ends were cut back, 5 bases at V and 0 bases at J, with 18 bases in the middle. The CDR3 is made up of 17 amino acids. The CDR3 coding sequence is TGTGCCAGCAGCCCCCTCGACTGGGGGCCAAGCACAGATACGCAGTATTTT. Translation gives CASSPLDWGPSTDTQYF.

A remark on this clonotype: The junction shows a germline mismatch at one end, possibly a read error. The chain uses TRBV10-3 and TRBJ2-6, with 7 positions matching TRBD2. This CDR3 has 15 residues. The germline gives CDR1 ENHRY, CDR2 SYGVKD. CDR3 sequence: CPISEGGAGANVLTF. Here the CDR3 DNA reads TGTCCCATCAGTGAGGGAGGGGCTGGGGCCAACGTCCTGACTTTC.

Regarding this clonotype: A single base separates this from a much larger clone, so it may be a read error. This sequence joins TRBV6-5 and TRBJ2-7; D is unresolved. CDR1 MNHEY and CDR2 SVGAGI come from the germline V gene. There are 13 residues in the CDR3. Here the CDR3 reads CTSSSRAYGEQYF. CDR3 bases: TGTACCAGCAGTTCAAGGGCGTACGGCGAGCAGTACTTC.

Only a few counts were recorded for this clonotype. CDR3 region: CASSFSGTRYNEQFF. The DNA of the CDR3 is TGTGCCAGCAGTTTTAGCGGGACCCGCTACAATGAGCAGTTCTTC. The genes are TRBV12-3 or TRBV12-4 and TRBJ2-1; 8 bases map to TRBD2. The length of the CDR3 is 15 residues. V lost 3 bases, J lost 3 bases, and 4 bases stayed unmatched.

This clonotype has a handful of counts. This chain connects TRBV9 to TRBJ1-2; D possibly corresponds to TRBD1 (5 bases). V lost 3 bases to trimming and J lost 3 bases, with 15 bases between them. Germline assignment: CDR1 SGDLS and CDR2 YYNGEE. The CDR3 extends over 15 amino acids. Here the CDR3 DNA reads TGTGCCAGCAGCGCGTCTGGGTGGGGACACTATGGCTACACCTTC. This gives the protein CASSASGWGHYGYTF.

The rearrangement links TRBV27 to TRBJ2-5; 13 nucleotides align to TRBD2. The CDR3 is 15 residues long. V dropped 7 bases and J dropped 4; count of bases not matched to a gene: 6. Germline CDR1 is MNHEY and CDR2 is SMNVEV (reference sequence). The CDR3 DNA is TGTGCCAGCACCCGGACTAGCGGGAGTAGAGAGACCCAGTACTTC. It specifies CASTRTSGSRETQYF.

This clonotype occurred once. One end of the junction is discordant with germline, which a read error may explain. This rearrangement joins TRBV6-5 to TRBJ1-1; 8 positions match TRBD1. CDR3 length equals 13 residues. Germline V lookup: CDR1 MNHEY, CDR2 SVGAGI. CDR3 loop: CAGSYQGAEGAFF. DNA of the CDR3: TGTGCCGGCAGTTATCAGGGGGCTGAGGGAGCTTTCTTT.

V is TRBV6-6 and J is TRBJ2-5; 7 positions match TRBD1. Trimming at V came to 6 bases and at J to 12 bases, leaving 7 bases not matched to a gene. CDR1 is MNHNY, CDR2 SVGAGI, per germline (reference sequence). This CDR3 is built from 11 residues. CDR3 region: CASRFDREKYF. The CDR3 nucleotides read TGTGCCAGCAGATTCGACAGGGAGAAGTACTTC.

The rearrangement links TRBV7-2 to TRBJ1-1; maybe TRBD1 (5 bases). The length of the CDR3 is 14 residues. V gave up 0 bases and J gave up 2 bases, with 7 bases separating them. Germline lookup yields CDR1 SGHTA and CDR2 FQGNSA. The CDR3 is CASSLAGENTEAFF. CDR3 sequence (DNA): TGTGCCAGCAGCTTAGCAGGGGAAAACACTGAAGCTTTCTTT. The variable domain in full, with the rest retrieved from reference TRBV7-2 and TRBJ1-1, is GAGVSQSPSNKVTEKGKDVELRCDPISGHTALYWYRQSLGQGLEFLIYFQGNSAPDKSGLPSDRFSAERTGGSVSTLTIQRTQQEDSAVYLCASSLAGENTEAFFGQGTRLTVV.

The J gene is TRBJ1-2, the V gene TRBV30; D gene uncertain. V was cut by 2 bases and J by 4 bases, with 8 bases left in between. CDR1 is GTSNPN and CDR2 is SVGIG in the germline V gene (reference sequence). The CDR3 loop spans 12 amino acids. The CDR3 sequence is CAWSPGAYGYTF. CDR3 nucleotides: TGTGCCTGGAGTCCCGGAGCCTATGGCTACACCTTC.

V usage is TRBV12-3 or TRBV12-4 and J usage is TRBJ2-2, with 9 bases aligning to TRBD2. This CDR3 region has 11 residues. The CDR3: CGSGRTGELFF. The CDR3 coding sequence is TGTGGTAGCGGGAGAACCGGGGAGCTGTTTTTT.

This sequence joins TRBV11-1 and TRBJ2-3, with a tentative D call TRBD1 (6 bases). Deletions cut 5 bases from V and 6 bases from J, with 18 bases between. The CDR3 loop spans 15 amino acids. Germline V gives CDR1 SGHAT, CDR2 FQDESV (reference sequence). Here the CDR3 DNA reads TGTGCCAGCAGCCCTCAACCTTACAGGGCGGATACGCAGTATTTT. It translates to CASSPQPYRADTQYF.

The rearrangement joins TRBV18 to TRBJ2-7; 9 bases fit TRBD2. This CDR3 has 17 amino acids. Trimming took 0 bases from V and 2 from J; bases not matched to a gene: 8. Germline V lookup: CDR1 KGHSH, CDR2 LQKENI. This chain's CDR3 is CASSPPSPSGATYEQYF. CDR3 sequence (DNA): TGTGCCAGCTCACCACCGAGTCCTAGCGGGGCGACCTACGAGCAGTACTTC. The complete variable domain, with remaining parts taken from reference TRBV18 and TRBJ2-7, reads NAGVMQNPRHLVRRRGQEARLRCSPMKGHSHVYWYRQLPEEGLKFMVYLQKENIIDESGMPKERFSAEFPKEGPSILRIQQVVRGDSAAYFCASSPPSPSGATYEQYFGPGTRLTVT.

This clonotype was picked up many times. The chain employs TRBV5-1 and TRBJ2-3; D tentatively reads TRBD1 or TRBD2 (6 bases each). From germline, CDR1 is SGHRS and CDR2 YFSETQ. The CDR3 runs to 13 residues. Trimming removed 5 bases at V and 2 bases at J, with 9 bases between. The CDR3 sequence is CASRGGSTDTQYF. CDR3 DNA: TGCGCCAGCAGAGGGGGGTCCACAGATACGCAGTATTTT.

The gene calls are TRBV3-1 and TRBJ1-2; TRBD1 is a possible D gene (5 bases). Between the trimmed V and J ends, which lost 1 base and 4 bases, there was a span of 16 bases. Germline CDR1 LGHDT, CDR2 YNNKEL (reference sequence). The CDR3 extends over 16 amino acids. CDR3 region: CASSQAPGVGLYGYTF. The CDR3, as DNA: TGTGCCAGCAGCCAAGCCCCGGGGGTCGGGCTCTATGGCTACACCTTC.

This clonotype came up a few times. The genes are TRBV4-3 and TRBJ2-3; D is unresolved. The CDR3 has 13 residues. Looked up from germline, CDR1 is LGHNA and CDR2 is YSLEER. V lost 0 bases, J lost 10 bases, and 11 bases lay in between. CDR3 bases: TGCGCCAGCAGCCAAGATTCGAACAGCCCGCAGTATTTT. Amino acids: CASSQDSNSPQYF.